The 19 T cell receptor beta chains listed next were all sequenced from one sample in a study of graft-versus-host responses after intestinal transplantation. Sequencing was performed with immunoSEQ multiplex PCR; in TCRdb, only in-frame clones are kept and a portion is missing. The data show fewer than 90,000 clones, with over 90% seen just once and roughly 0.17% held by the top ten. Their antigens are not known. Sequenced material: unstimulated CD4+ T cells sorted from spleen or lymph node cells, taken before transplant. The receptors here all came from a human donor who was the organ donor for an intestinal transplant.

This clone was counted a single time. Distinct nucleotide sequences in the sample also encode this CDR3. The V gene is TRBV7-3, the J gene TRBJ2-7; D possibly uses TRBD1 or TRBD2 (5 bases each). V was trimmed by 5 bases and J by 5 bases, leaving 19 bases between them. CDR1 and CDR2 from the germline V gene are SGHTA and FQGTGA. The CDR3 totals 15 residues. This chain's CDR3 is CASSPGTVLINEQYF. The DNA for the CDR3 is TGTGCCAGCAGCCCGGGGACGGTACTTATAAACGAGCAGTACTTC.

J is TRBJ1-2 and V is TRBV27; no reliable D call. CDR3 length: 15 residues. In germline, CDR1 is MNHEY, CDR2 SMNVEV (reference sequence). V lost 8 bases to trimming and J lost 0 bases, with 16 bases between them. CDR3 sequence reads: CASRRTLITNYGYTF. The CDR3 region has the DNA TGTGCCAGCCGACGGACCCTTATTACTAACTATGGCTACACCTTC.

The chain has TRBV6-5 and TRBJ2-3, with TRBD1 identical over 7 bases. The CDR3 extends over 15 amino acids. The V segment lost 4 bases and the J segment 2 bases; nucleotides outside the gene matches: 6. The germline CDR1 and CDR2 sequences are MNHEY and SVGAGI. The DNA of the CDR3 is TGTGCCAGCAGTTCCAGACAGGGATCCACAGATACGCAGTATTTT. Protein sequence: CASSSRQGSTDTQYF.

V gene TRBV28 combines with J gene TRBJ2-2; 7 nucleotides align to TRBD1. The CDR3 has 15 amino acids. The J segment lost 1 base and the V segment lost 4 bases, leaving 3 bases of the junction unmatched. The germline gives CDR1 MDHEN, CDR2 SYDVKM. The CDR3 DNA reads TGTGCCAGCAGTTCCCGGGACAGGAACACCGGGGAGCTGTTTTTT. Amino acids: CASSSRDRNTGELFF.

This rearrangement joins TRBV30 to TRBJ1-5, with 8 bases fitting TRBD1. The CDR3 consists of 14 residues. V lost 0 bases to trimming and J lost 5 bases; unmatched junction nucleotides: 3. CDR1 is GTSNPN and CDR2 is SVGIG in the germline V gene (reference sequence). The CDR3 reads CAWSVQTGDQPQHF. The CDR3 nucleotides read TGTGCCTGGAGTGTACAGACAGGGGATCAGCCCCAGCATTTT.

The chain has TRBV7-8 and TRBJ2-2; D gene unclear. Germline V gives CDR1 SGHVS, CDR2 FQNEAQ. The CDR3 length is 14 residues. Trimming cost V 2 bases and J 1 base, with 5 bases left between them. CDR3 sequence (DNA): TGTGCCAGCAGCTTATTATTGAACACCGGGGAGCTGTTTTTT. Residues: CASSLLLNTGELFF.

V and J are TRBV25-1 and TRBJ2-1; tentatively, D is TRBD2 (6 bases). Germline lookup yields CDR1 MGHDK and CDR2 SYGVNS. This CDR3 comprises 15 residues. Trimming removed 4 bases at V and 7 bases at J, with 17 bases between. CDR3 amino acids: CASSGGTVRGNEQFF. The CDR3, as DNA: TGTGCCAGCAGTGGGGGGACGGTACGGGGGAATGAGCAGTTCTTC.

The CDR3 is CASRVLAGVEQYF. CDR3 in DNA: TGTGCCAGCAGGGTACTAGCGGGGGTCGAGCAGTACTTC. V and J are TRBV5-6 and TRBJ2-7, with TRBD2 matching 11 bases. V gave up 5 bases and J gave up 6 bases; unmatched junction bases: 4. There are 13 residues in the CDR3. Germline V lookup: CDR1 SGHDT, CDR2 YYEEEE. Combining the CDR3 with reference TRBV5-6 and TRBJ2-7 gives the whole variable domain DAGVTQSPTHLIKTRGQQVTLRCSPKSGHDTVSWYQQALGQGPQFIFQYYEEEERQRGNFPDRFSGHQFPNYSSELNVNALLLGDSALYLCASRVLAGVEQYFGPGTRLTVT.

The chain links TRBV7-2 to TRBJ2-7; TRBD1 agrees at 8 bases. V dropped 5 bases and J dropped 6; count of bases not matched to a gene: 12. The CDR3 contains 15 residues. Per the germline V gene, CDR1 is SGHTA and CDR2 is FQGNSA. The CDR3 reads CASSPQGQVPSEQYF. CDR3 nucleotides: TGTGCCAGCAGCCCGCAGGGACAGGTACCTAGCGAGCAGTACTTC.

With respect to this clone: Other DNA sequences in the same sample also yield this CDR3. The rearrangement uses TRBV5-1 and TRBJ2-1, with D perhaps being TRBD1 or TRBD2 (5 bases each). The CDR3 covers 17 residues. Trimming removed 0 bases from V and 2 bases from J, with 15 bases in between. Per the germline V gene, CDR1 is SGHRS and CDR2 is YFSETQ. As DNA, the CDR3 is TGCGCCAGCAGCTTGGGGGCTGTGGGGGTAGCCTACAATGAGCAGTTCTTC. Its translation: CASSLGAVGVAYNEQFF. Variable domain in full (rest from reference TRBV5-1 and TRBJ2-1): KAGVTQTPRYLIKTRGQQVTLSCSPISGHRSVSWYQQTPGQGLQFLFEYFSETQRNKGNFPGRFSGRQFSNSRSEMNVSTLELGDSALYLCASSLGAVGVAYNEQFFGPGTRLTVL.

This chain links TRBV5-1 with TRBJ2-3; D is perhaps TRBD1 (6 bases). In germline, CDR1 is SGHRS, CDR2 YFSETQ. The CDR3 length is 19 residues. V was clipped by 3 bases and J by 1 base, with 24 bases between them. The CDR3 DNA reads TGCGCCAGCAGCTCGCGTCCAGGGGCCCCGTCGACTCGCACAGATACGCAGTATTTT. Its translation is CASSSRPGAPSTRTDTQYF.

This chain joins TRBV5-1 and TRBJ1-1; D gene uncertain. V gave up 0 bases and J gave up 0 bases, with 9 bases separating them. Germline V gene data show CDR1 as SGHRS and CDR2 as YFSETQ. The CDR3 contains 15 residues. The CDR3 reads CASSLDNAVNTEAFF. The CDR3, as DNA: TGCGCCAGCAGCTTGGATAACGCAGTGAACACTGAAGCTTTCTTT. The full variable domain, its missing parts supplied by reference TRBV5-1 and TRBJ1-1, is KAGVTQTPRYLIKTRGQQVTLSCSPISGHRSVSWYQQTPGQGLQFLFEYFSETQRNKGNFPGRFSGRQFSNSRSEMNVSTLELGDSALYLCASSLDNAVNTEAFFGQGTRLTVV.

The genes are TRBV4-1 and TRBJ1-1; no definite D call. V lost 4 bases to trimming and J lost 6 bases, with 21 bases between them. This CDR3 has 16 residues. CDR1 and CDR2 from the germline V gene are MGHRA and YSYEKL. CDR3 DNA sequence: TGCGCCAGCAGCCGGAGCGGCCAATTTGCCGGGGCTGAAGCTTTCTTT. This translates into CASSRSGQFAGAEAFF.

This clone was counted between two and nine times. The rearrangement uses TRBV28 and TRBJ1-2; D is perhaps TRBD1 (5 bases). The V end was cut by 6 bases, the J end by 5 bases, with 22 bases between. There are 16 residues in the CDR3. The V gene's germline CDR1 is MDHEN and CDR2 SYDVKM. This chain's CDR3 is CASRPTTGQGGYGYTF. For the CDR3, the DNA is TGTGCCAGCAGACCGACAACGGGGCAGGGAGGGTATGGCTACACCTTC.

The chain joins TRBV28 to TRBJ1-4, with D perhaps matching TRBD1 (6 bases). CDR3 length equals 17 residues. Germline V gene sequence: CDR1 MDHEN, CDR2 SYDVKM. Trimming stripped 5 bases from V and 0 bases from J, with 16 bases between. CDR3 sequence reads: CASSGQPAAATNEKLFF. The CDR3 coding sequence is TGTGCCAGCAGTGGACAGCCGGCGGCCGCAACTAATGAAAAACTGTTTTTT.

The chain employs TRBV7-8 and TRBJ2-5, with D tentatively TRBD1 or TRBD2 (5 bases each). Per the germline V gene, CDR1 is SGHVS and CDR2 is FQNEAQ. V was cut by 2 bases and J by 3 bases, with 16 bases left in between. This CDR3 region has 16 residues. The CDR3 here is CASSLTGRREKETQYF. The CDR3 nucleotides are TGTGCCAGCAGCTTAACGGGGCGCAGGGAGAAAGAGACCCAGTACTTC.

This sequence joins TRBV7-9 and TRBJ2-7, with D hard to call. Germline lookup yields CDR1 SEHNR and CDR2 FQNEAQ (reference sequence). Trimming left V 5 bases short and J 5 bases short, with 10 bases between. The CDR3 runs to 12 residues. The CDR3 is CASSPQIHEQYF. In DNA form, the CDR3 reads TGTGCCAGCAGCCCACAGATCCACGAGCAGTACTTC.

The chain carries TRBV25-1 and TRBJ1-1; D unclear. V dropped 7 bases and J dropped 0 bases, with 9 bases sitting between them. CDR1 and CDR2 from the germline V gene are MGHDK and SYGVNS. There are 13 residues in the CDR3. The CDR3, as DNA: TGTGCCAGCATTAATCCCATGAACACTGAAGCTTTCTTT. It specifies CASINPMNTEAFF.

This clone was picked up one time. CDR3 protein: CASSYAGGKHGYTF. As DNA, the CDR3 is TGTGCCAGCAGTTACGCAGGGGGCAAGCATGGCTACACCTTC. This chain joins TRBV6-5 and TRBJ1-2, with TRBD1 identical over 8 bases. Germline V gene data show CDR1 as MNHEY and CDR2 as SVGAGI. After removal of 2 bases from V and 6 bases from J, the junction contained 5 bases not matched to a gene. The CDR3 is made up of 14 amino acids.